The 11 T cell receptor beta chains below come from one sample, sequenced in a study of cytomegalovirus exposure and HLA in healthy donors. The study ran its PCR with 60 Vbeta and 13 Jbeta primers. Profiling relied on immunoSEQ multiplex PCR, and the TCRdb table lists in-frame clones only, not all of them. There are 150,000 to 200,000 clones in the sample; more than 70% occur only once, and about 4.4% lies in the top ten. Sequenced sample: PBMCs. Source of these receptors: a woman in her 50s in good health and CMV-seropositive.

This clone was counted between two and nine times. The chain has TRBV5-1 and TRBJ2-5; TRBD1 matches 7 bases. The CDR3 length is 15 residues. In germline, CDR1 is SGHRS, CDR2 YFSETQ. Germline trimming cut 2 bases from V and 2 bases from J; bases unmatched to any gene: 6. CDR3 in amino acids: CASSLSQGVQETQYF. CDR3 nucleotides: TGCGCCAGCAGCTTAAGTCAGGGGGTTCAAGAGACCCAGTACTTC.

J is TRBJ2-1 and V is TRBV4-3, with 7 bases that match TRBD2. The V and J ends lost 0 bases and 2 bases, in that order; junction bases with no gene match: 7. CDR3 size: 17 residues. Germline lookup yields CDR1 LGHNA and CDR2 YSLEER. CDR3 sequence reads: CASSQERTRGAYNEQFF. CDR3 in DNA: TGCGCCAGCAGCCAAGAACGGACTAGGGGCGCCTACAATGAGCAGTTCTTC.

CDR3 coding DNA: TGCGCCAGCAGCTTGGACAGGGCCCCAAATGAGCAGTTCTTC. Its translation is CASSLDRAPNEQFF. The gene calls are TRBV5-1 and TRBJ2-1; TRBD1 is a possible D gene (6 bases). CDR1 and CDR2 from the germline V gene are SGHRS and YFSETQ. The CDR3 sequence is 14 residues long. Deletions cut 0 bases from V and 7 bases from J, with 11 bases between.

The CDR3 is CASSLGGSGSYEQYF. CDR3 bases: TGTGCCAGCAGCTTAGGGGGTAGCGGCTCCTACGAGCAGTACTTC. The chain carries TRBV7-2 and TRBJ2-7; TRBD2 might be the D (6 bases). The length of the CDR3 is 15 residues. Germline loops: CDR1 SGHTA, CDR2 FQGNSA. Trimming took 1 base from V and 0 from J, leaving 10 bases between them.

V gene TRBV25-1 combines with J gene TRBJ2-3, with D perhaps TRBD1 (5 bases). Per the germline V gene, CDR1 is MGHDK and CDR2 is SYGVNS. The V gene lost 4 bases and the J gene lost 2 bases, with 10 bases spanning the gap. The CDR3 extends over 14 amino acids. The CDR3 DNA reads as TGTGCCAGCAGTGGCCCAGGGCTCACAGATACGCAGTATTTT. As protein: CASSGPGLTDTQYF.

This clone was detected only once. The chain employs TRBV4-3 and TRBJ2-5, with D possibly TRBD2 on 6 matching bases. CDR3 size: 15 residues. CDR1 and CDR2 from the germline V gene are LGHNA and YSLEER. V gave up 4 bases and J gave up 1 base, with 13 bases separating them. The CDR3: CASSPQPGVQETQYF. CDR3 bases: TGCGCCAGCAGCCCCCAACCGGGGGTCCAAGAGACCCAGTACTTC.

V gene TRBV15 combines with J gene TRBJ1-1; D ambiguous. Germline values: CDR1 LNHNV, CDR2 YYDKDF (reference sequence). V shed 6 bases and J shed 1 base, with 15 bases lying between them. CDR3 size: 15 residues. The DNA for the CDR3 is TGTGCCACCAGTTACTCCAAAAACGGGAACACTGAAGCTTTCTTT. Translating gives CATSYSKNGNTEAFF.

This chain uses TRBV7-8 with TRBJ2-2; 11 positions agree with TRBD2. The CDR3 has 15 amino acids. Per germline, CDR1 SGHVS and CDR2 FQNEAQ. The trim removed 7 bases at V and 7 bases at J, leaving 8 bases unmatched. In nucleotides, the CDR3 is TGTGCCAGCACCCTAGCGGGAGGATCCAGCGGGGAGCTGTTTTTT. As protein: CASTLAGGSSGELFF.

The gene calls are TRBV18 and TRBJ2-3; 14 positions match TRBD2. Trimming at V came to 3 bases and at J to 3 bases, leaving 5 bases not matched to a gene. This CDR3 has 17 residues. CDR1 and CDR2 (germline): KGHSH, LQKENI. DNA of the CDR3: TGTGCCAGCTCACCTTTGGGACTAGCGGGAGCTACAGATACGCAGTATTTT. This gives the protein CASSPLGLAGATDTQYF.

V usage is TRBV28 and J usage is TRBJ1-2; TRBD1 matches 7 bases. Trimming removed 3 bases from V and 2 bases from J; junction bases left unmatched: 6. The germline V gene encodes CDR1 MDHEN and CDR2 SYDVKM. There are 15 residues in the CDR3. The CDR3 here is CASSFGQVGNYGYTF. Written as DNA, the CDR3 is TGTGCCAGCAGTTTCGGACAGGTCGGGAACTATGGCTACACCTTC.

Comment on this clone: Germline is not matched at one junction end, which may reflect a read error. CDR3 protein: CSSSLGGLLHTDTQYF. The CDR3, as DNA: TGTTCCAGCAGCCTAGGGGGCCTATTACACACAGATACGCAGTATTTT. The chain couples TRBV7-9 to TRBJ2-3; the match to TRBD1 covers 7 bases. CDR3 length equals 16 residues. CDR1 and CDR2 from the germline V gene are SEHNR and FQNEAQ (reference sequence).